The rows below give T cell receptor beta chains drawn from one sample of a study of PD-L1 blockade in urothelial cancer. TCRdb's table, derived via immunoSEQ multiplex PCR, lists solely in-frame clones and lacks some. The sample has 50,000 to 60,000 clones, 70% to 90% seen once. The sample consisted of PBMCs, taken around atezolizumab (anti-PD-L1) treatment. The receptors stem from a man in his 60s with urothelial cancer. Both conserved end residues are part of each CDR3. Fields, in order: V gene, D gene, clone size, J gene, CDR3 DNA, CDR3 protein. The D gene is left open where the match is weak. Clone size is not always given. Where it is, it says once, few, many or a class for expanded clones.

TRBV5-1,.,.,TRBJ2-4,TGCGCCAGCAGCTTGGGCGCCGGGGGAGGCAAAAACATTCAGTACTTC,CASSLGAGGGKNIQYF
TRBV29-1,.,.,TRBJ2-7,TGCAGCGGAACCGGACAGACCCCCGTCTCCTACGAGCAGTACTTC,CSGTGQTPVSYEQYF
TRBV18,.,.,TRBJ2-5,TGTGCCAGCTCACCTTCTTCAGGGTTCCAAGAGACCCAGTACTTC,CASSPSSGFQETQYF
TRBV6-1,.,.,TRBJ2-1,TGTGCCAGCACCGCTCGGGAGCGCGGCGCCCAGTTCTTC,CASTARERGAQFF
TRBV18,TRBD2,.,TRBJ2-5,TGTGCCAGCTCACTTAGACCGGGACTAGCGGGGCAAGAGACCCAGTACTTC,CASSLRPGLAGQETQYF
TRBV4-1,TRBD2,.,TRBJ2-2,TGCGCCAGCAGCCAAGACGGGAGGGATAGGGTTAACACCGGGGAGCTGTTTTTT,CASSQDGRDRVNTGELFF
TRBV2,TRBD1,.,TRBJ2-2,TGTGCCACGGGGACAGTTGACACCGGGGAGCTGTTTTTT,CATGTVDTGELFF
TRBV6-1,TRBD1,few,TRBJ2-7,TGTGCCAGCAGCTCCGACAGGGGCTACGAGCAGTACTTC,CASSSDRGYEQYF
TRBV5-1,.,.,TRBJ1-1,TGCGCCAGCAGCTTGAACTCGGGGAACACTGAAGCTTTCTTT,CASSLNSGNTEAFF
TRBV19,TRBD1,.,TRBJ2-3,TGTGCCAGTAGTATAGCACAGGGGAGCACAGATACGCAGTATTTT,CASSIAQGSTDTQYF
TRBV4-1,.,.,TRBJ2-2,TGCGCCAGCAGCCAGGGGGGATTAGGGGCTAGTACCGGGGAGCTGTTTTTT,CASSQGGLGASTGELFF
TRBV19,TRBD2,once,TRBJ2-1,TGTGCCAGTAGCGCGACTAGCGGGCCCTACAATGAGCAGTTCTTC,CASSATSGPYNEQFF
TRBV7-8,.,.,TRBJ2-3,TGTGCCAGCAGCTCTCGTCGGGTCCCAGCCACAGATACGCAGTATTTT,CASSSRRVPATDTQYF
TRBV6-1,TRBD2,once,TRBJ2-3,TGTGCCAGCATCACGGGGGGTAGCACAGATACGCAGTATTTT,CASITGGSTDTQYF
TRBV20-1,.,.,TRBJ1-2,TGCAGTGTCTCTAGGGGCTATGGCTACACCTTC,CSVSRGYGYTF
TRBV19,.,.,TRBJ2-3,TGTGCCAGTAGTATAGATCAGGGACTGGAGCAGTATTTT,CASSIDQGLEQYF
TRBV11-2,TRBD2,.,TRBJ2-7,TGTGCCAGCAGCTTAGACGGGACTAGCGCTATGACCTACGAGCAGTACTTC,CASSLDGTSAMTYEQYF
TRBV4-1,.,few,TRBJ1-5,TGCGCCAGCAGCCACAGTCGGGAGGGCCTCAATCAGCCCCAGCATTTT,CASSHSREGLNQPQHF
TRBV5-1,.,.,TRBJ2-5,TGCGCCAGCAGCTCGGACGGGAGAACAGAGACCCAGTACTTC,CASSSDGRTETQYF
TRBV28,.,.,TRBJ2-1,TGTGCCAGCAGTTTAGTAGGACAGGAGGGGTTCTTC,CASSLVGQEGFF
TRBV7-9,TRBD1,.,TRBJ1-4,TGTGCCAGCAGCGAACAGGGGGCGCGCGAAAAACTGTTTTTT,CASSEQGAREKLFF
TRBV11-2,TRBD2,.,TRBJ2-7,TGTGCCAGCAGCGCCTTACGGGGGGTAAACTACGAGCAGTACTTC,CASSALRGVNYEQYF
TRBV6-1,TRBD1,once,TRBJ2-3,TGTGCCAGCGGTCTCCGGGACAGGGGAGCAGATACGCAGTATTTT,CASGLRDRGADTQYF
TRBV18,.,.,TRBJ1-2,TGTGCCAGCTCACCCTCAGAGGGCCTCTATGGCTACACCTTC,CASSPSEGLYGYTF
TRBV4-3,.,.,TRBJ2-1,TGCGCCAGCAGCCAAGATTTCGGGGTGGGAGCTGAGCAGTTCTTC,CASSQDFGVGAEQFF
TRBV10-3,.,.,TRBJ1-4,TGTGCGAGCAGGGAAGGCGCAACTAATGAAAAACTGTTTTTT,CASREGATNEKLFF
TRBV2,TRBD1,.,TRBJ1-5,TGTGCCAGCAGTGATCAGAGGGGGCGGCAGCCCCAGCATTTT,CASSDQRGRQPQHF
TRBV7-2,TRBD2,.,TRBJ2-7,TGTGCCAGCAGCCTCTTGACTAGCGTAAGCTCCTACGAGCAGTACTTC,CASSLLTSVSSYEQYF
TRBV6-5,.,few,TRBJ1-1,TGTGCCAGCAGTTACGGGGGGGTGAACACTGAAGCTTTCTTT,CASSYGGVNTEAFF
TRBV6-5,TRBD1,.,TRBJ2-1,TGTGCCAGCTGGACAGGGCCGAACAATGAGCAGTTCTTC,CASWTGPNNEQFF
TRBV7-9,TRBD1,.,TRBJ1-3,TGTGCCAGCAGCTTCCGGGACAGCGGAAACACCATATATTTT,CASSFRDSGNTIYF
TRBV5-5,.,.,TRBJ2-2,TGTGCCAGCCACTGGAGGGACACCGGGGAGCTGTTTTTT,CASHWRDTGELFF
TRBV6-1,TRBD1,.,TRBJ1-1,TGTGCCAGCAGTCTCCGGGACAGTTGGGGCACTGAAGCTTTCTTT,CASSLRDSWGTEAFF
TRBV2,TRBD2,.,TRBJ2-3,TGTGCCAGCAGACGGAATAGGGGGTTGGTAAAGCGGGGGACCACAGATACGCAGTATTTT,CASRRNRGLVKRGTTDTQYF
TRBV9,TRBD2,.,TRBJ2-5,TGTGCCAGCAGCGAGGGGACTAGCGGGACTGAGACCCAGTACTTC,CASSEGTSGTETQYF
TRBV7-8,.,.,TRBJ1-2,TGTGCCAGCAGCTTAGCGGGGTCCGCTGGCAGGGGCGGTGGCTACACCTTC,CASSLAGSAGRGGGYTF
TRBV5-1,.,.,TRBJ1-1,TGCGCCAGCAGCCTGTCCGCGGGATCTGAAGCTTTCTTT,CASSLSAGSEAFF
TRBV4-3,TRBD2,.,TRBJ2-3,TGCGCCAGCAGCCAGGAAAGGACTAGCGGGAGGGCCCGTGCAGATACGCAGTATTTT,CASSQERTSGRARADTQYF
TRBV28,.,.,TRBJ2-6,TGTGCCAGCAGCCCTACTGGCAGGCTTGGTTTCTCTGGGGCCAACGTCCTGACTTTC,CASSPTGRLGFSGANVLTF
TRBV4-3,TRBD1,.,TRBJ1-6,TGCGCCAGCAGCCAAGACAGGGGGAATAATTCACCCCTCCACTTT,CASSQDRGNNSPLHF